This TCR beta chain appears in the sequencing data of a study of vaccination and CD4 T cells after COVID-19. Background on the study: Sampling post-COVID took place a median around 100 days after diagnosis (range 35 to 161). As a positive control, some control cultures were given a CEFX pool, while others were given an HIV-1 Nef pool or no peptide.

Scientists ran DNA taken from cultured CD4+ T cells through the Oncomine TCR Beta short-read assay for sequencing. TCRdb re-derived calls from the PCR reads in MiXCR, one entry per CDR3 protein. The sample has roughly 14,000 distinct CDR3 sequences; approximately 51% are singletons. A remark on this clonotype: No antigen is known for it. One junction end disagrees with the germline gene, perhaps due to a read error.

Study findings and constraints: Median SARS-CoV-2-reactive clonotype numbers rose nonsignificantly, 21 to 38.

The CDR3 loop spans 14 amino acids. The germline V gene has CDR1 DFQATT and CDR2 SNEGSKA (reference sequence). The treatment denotes: approximately 11-day PBMC culture with coronavirus spike peptide pools or control peptides (ViraFEST assay). Material: CD4+ T cells from blood, cultured in vitro, obtained before SARS-CoV-2 vaccination. The clonotype comes from a human donor who had recovered from COVID-19. The rearrangement joins TRBV20-1 to TRBJ2-1, with 11 bases that match TRBD2. CDR3 protein: CSASGLAGYSEQFF. In DNA form, the CDR3 reads TGCAGTGCTAGCGGACTAGCGGGTTACAGTGAGCAGTTCTTC.